These 10 T cell receptor beta chains were sequenced from one sample in a study of blood T cell repertoires in COVID-19. TCRdb's table, derived via immunoSEQ multiplex PCR, lists solely in-frame clones and lacks some. The repertoire holds about 310,000 clones, roughly 86% seen once, with about 9.8% in the top ten. Sequenced: PBMCs or T cells enriched from blood (not recorded which). The receptors here all came from a woman aged 18-30 years who had recovered from COVID-19.

The chain has TRBV9 and TRBJ1-3, with D unresolved. The CDR3 length is 16 residues. Trimming left V 0 bases short and J 3 bases short, with 13 bases between. Germline V gene lookup returns CDR1 SGDLS and CDR2 YYNGEE. As DNA, the CDR3 is TGTGCCAGCAGCGTAGCCGAGGGTTTCTTTGGAAACACCATATATTTT. Translation gives CASSVAEGFFGNTIYF.

The CDR3 DNA reads as TGCGCCAGCGCTGGTTCCGGGACAGATGTCTCTGAAGCTTTCTTT. Translating it yields CASAGSGTDVSEAFF. This chain joins TRBV5-1 and TRBJ1-1; 7 bases fit TRBD1. The ends lost 7 bases at V and 6 bases at J; junction bases unmatched: 15. This CDR3 spans 15 amino acids. Germline CDR1 and CDR2: SGHRS and YFSETQ.

The chain links TRBV10-3 to TRBJ1-2; possible D gene TRBD1, 5 bases. The CDR3 consists of 13 residues. Germline CDR1 ENHRY, CDR2 SYGVKD. The ends were cut back, 8 bases at V and 4 bases at J, with 14 bases in the middle. This CDR3 is CAIAEETVYGYTF. CDR3 nucleotide sequence: TGTGCCATCGCCGAAGAGACAGTCTATGGCTACACCTTC.

The rearrangement joins TRBV12-3 or TRBV12-4 to TRBJ2-4; D is possibly TRBD1 (6 bases). CDR3 length: 13 residues. V lost 9 bases and J 1 base, leaving 10 bases between the germline ends. The CDR3 region has the DNA TGTGCCAGTAGTCAGGGGGCCAAAAACATTCAGTACTTC. Translating it yields CASSQGAKNIQYF.

The rearrangement links TRBV6-2 or TRBV6-3 to TRBJ2-5, with 9 bases fitting TRBD1. V shed 5 bases, J shed 3 bases, and the junction held 7 bases outside the gene matches. Germline loops: CDR1 MNHEY, CDR2 SVGEGT. This CDR3 has 15 residues. The CDR3, as DNA: TGTGCCAGCAGTCGCATGGACAGGGGTAAAGAGACCCAGTACTTC. Translated, it gives CASSRMDRGKETQYF.

The chain carries TRBV7-9 and TRBJ2-2; D remains unclear. Germline values: CDR1 SEHNR, CDR2 FQNEAQ (reference sequence). Trimming pared 5 bases from V and 3 bases from J, leaving 19 bases between. The CDR3 runs 17 residues. The CDR3 protein is CASSPQLTGFDTGELFF. CDR3 DNA sequence: TGTGCCAGCAGCCCACAATTGACCGGGTTTGACACCGGGGAGCTGTTTTTT.

The CDR3 DNA sequence: TGTGCCAGTAGTGCCCGACAGCGTCGGGAGCAGTACTTC. Residues: CASSARQRREQYF. The rearrangement joins TRBV19 to TRBJ2-7; a weak D match, TRBD1 (5 bases). The ends were cut back, 5 bases at V and 7 bases at J, with 15 bases in the middle. Germline CDR1 reads LNHDA; CDR2 reads SQIVND (reference sequence). The CDR3 is 13 amino acids.

This clone was observed a single time. The chain carries TRBV5-5 and TRBJ1-5, with D perhaps TRBD1 (5 bases). Germline V gives CDR1 SGHKS, CDR2 YYEKEE (reference sequence). The CDR3 contains 15 residues. The V and J ends lost 6 bases and 0 bases respectively, with 13 bases between them. CDR3 region: CASKGGTYSNQPQHF. As DNA, the CDR3 is TGTGCCAGCAAGGGTGGGACTTATAGCAATCAGCCCCAGCATTTT.

This rearrangement joins TRBV5-1 to TRBJ2-1, with TRBD2 matching over 9 bases. Trimming at V came to 4 bases and at J to 4 bases, leaving 6 bases not matched to a gene. The length of the CDR3 is 15 residues. The germline CDR1 and CDR2 sequences are SGHRS and YFSETQ. The chain's CDR3 is CASSLGLAPYNEQFF. The CDR3 region has the DNA TGCGCCAGCAGCCTAGGACTAGCGCCTTACAATGAGCAGTTCTTC.

The genes are TRBV6-2 or TRBV6-3 and TRBJ1-2, with D unresolved. Germline V gene data show CDR1 as MNHEY and CDR2 as SVGEGT. The CDR3 has 14 amino acids. Trimming removed 0 bases from V and 7 bases from J, with 12 bases in between. CDR3 sequence: CASSYSRAVGGYTF. CDR3 nucleotide sequence: TGTGCCAGCAGTTACTCGAGGGCAGTTGGTGGCTACACCTTC.